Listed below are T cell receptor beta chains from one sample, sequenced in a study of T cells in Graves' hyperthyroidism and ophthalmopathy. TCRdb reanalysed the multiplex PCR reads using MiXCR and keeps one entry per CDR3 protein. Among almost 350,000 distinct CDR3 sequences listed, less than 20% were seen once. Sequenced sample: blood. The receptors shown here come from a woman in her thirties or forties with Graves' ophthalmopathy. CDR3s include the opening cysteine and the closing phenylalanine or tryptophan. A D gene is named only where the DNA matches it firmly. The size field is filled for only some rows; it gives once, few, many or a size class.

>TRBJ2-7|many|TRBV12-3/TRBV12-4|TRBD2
CASRPTSGSYEQYF
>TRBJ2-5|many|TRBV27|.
CASSLSIRTGRGTQYF
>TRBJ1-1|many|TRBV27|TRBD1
CASSWGQGVPTEAFF
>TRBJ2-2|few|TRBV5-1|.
CASSLLRGDTGELFF
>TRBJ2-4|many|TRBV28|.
CASSFPPPQAREAKNIQYF
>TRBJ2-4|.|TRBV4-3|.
CASPPATGTLAKNIQYF
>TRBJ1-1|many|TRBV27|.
CASSLFSAGASTNTEAFF
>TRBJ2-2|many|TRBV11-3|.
CASSLGMGHTNTGELFF
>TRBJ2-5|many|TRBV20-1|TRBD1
CSAQYRGLEETQYF
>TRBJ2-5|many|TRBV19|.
CASSTLRGETQYF
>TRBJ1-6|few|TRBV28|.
CASRTNLPGLPYNSPLRF
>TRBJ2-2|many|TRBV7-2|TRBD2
CASSLLAGVITGELFF
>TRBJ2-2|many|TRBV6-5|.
CASRYMDYTGELFF
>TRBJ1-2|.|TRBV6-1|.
CASSEVEAHYGYIF
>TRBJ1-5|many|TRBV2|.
CASSGTVEGQPQHF
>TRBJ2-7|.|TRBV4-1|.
CVSSHLAESSYEQYF
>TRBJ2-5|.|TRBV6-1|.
CASSTGPPQETQYF
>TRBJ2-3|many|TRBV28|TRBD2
CASHRLAGRTDTQYF
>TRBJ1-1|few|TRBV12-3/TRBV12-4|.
CASSFRPATEAFF
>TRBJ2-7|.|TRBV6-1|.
CASYSRDGSSYEQYF
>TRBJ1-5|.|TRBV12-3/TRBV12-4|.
CATIRSNQPQRF
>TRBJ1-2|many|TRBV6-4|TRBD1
CASSDRQGIFGTDYGYTF
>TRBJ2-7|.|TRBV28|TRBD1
CASSPPGTGGREQYF
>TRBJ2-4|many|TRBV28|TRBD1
CASSRDRGTKNIQYF
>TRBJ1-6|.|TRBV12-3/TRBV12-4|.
CASSLVQPNSPLHF
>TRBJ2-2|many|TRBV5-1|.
CASSSQGRSGELFF
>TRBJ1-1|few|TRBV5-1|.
CASVLGEMNTEAFF
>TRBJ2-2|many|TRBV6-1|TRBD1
CASSARTGAGTGELFF
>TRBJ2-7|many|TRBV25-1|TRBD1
CASSQVTGVEQYF
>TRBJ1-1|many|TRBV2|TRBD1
CASRGTGRITEAFF
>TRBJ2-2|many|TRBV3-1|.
CASSLATYTGELFF
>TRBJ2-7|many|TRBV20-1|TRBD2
CSAPVGLGDYEQYF
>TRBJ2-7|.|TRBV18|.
CASSPGDLYEQYF
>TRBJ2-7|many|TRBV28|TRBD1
CASISTGTGAYEQYF
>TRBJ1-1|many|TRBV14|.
CASSQGTRPNTEAFF